What follows are 10 T cell receptor beta chains derived from one specimen sequenced in a study of blood T cell repertoires in COVID-19. TCRdb's table, derived via immunoSEQ multiplex PCR, lists solely in-frame clones and lacks some. Of 150,000 to 200,000 clones listed, 81% are singletons. Sequencing was done on a sample of peripheral blood. The receptors here all came from a man between 60 and 70 years old with active or convalescent COVID-19.

The chain joins TRBV5-4 to TRBJ1-1; the D gene is possibly TRBD1 (5 bases). The germline V and J ends were trimmed by 4 bases and 3 bases, with 16 bases remaining between them. This CDR3 has 15 residues. Germline-derived CDR1 and CDR2 are SGHNT and YYREEE (reference sequence). The CDR3 region has the DNA TGTGCCAGCAGCCTTCCCGGGGGGTACGACACTGAAGCTTTCTTT. Residues: CASSLPGGYDTEAFF.

CDR3 coding DNA: TGTGCCAGTAGTAGTAGCGGGGCCGCGCTAGAGCAGTACTTC. Translation gives CASSSSGAALEQYF. The rearrangement joins TRBV19 to TRBJ2-7; 8 nucleotides align to TRBD2. Germline values: CDR1 LNHDA, CDR2 SQIVND (reference sequence). V gave up 4 bases and J gave up 7 bases; unmatched junction bases: 9. The CDR3 sequence is 14 residues long. Looking up the rest from reference TRBV19 and TRBJ2-7 gives the full variable domain: DGGITQSPKYLFRKEGQNVTLSCEQNLNHDAMYWYRQDPGQGLRLIYYSQIVNDFQKGDIAEGYSVSREKKESFPLTVTSAQKNPTAFYLCASSSSGAALEQYFGPGTRLTVT.

As DNA, the CDR3 is TGTGCCAGCCAGAACTACCCATCCTACAATGAGCAGTTCTTC. Translation gives CASQNYPSYNEQFF. The gene calls are TRBV7-2 and TRBJ2-1, with D unresolved. Trimming shortened V by 8 bases and J by 1 base, and 12 bases separated the two germline ends. The CDR3 is 14 residues long. Germline CDR1 SGHTA, CDR2 FQGNSA.

The chain has TRBV5-1 and TRBJ1-1; a weak D match, TRBD1 (5 bases). V lost 1 base and J 7 bases, leaving 14 bases between the germline ends. This CDR3 is built from 14 residues. Germline V lookup: CDR1 SGHRS, CDR2 YFSETQ. The DNA of the CDR3 is TGCGCCAGCAGCTTGAGTGGGGGAGGAGTTGAAGCTTTCTTT. Translating it yields CASSLSGGGVEAFF.

This clone was observed a few times. The chain has TRBV27 and TRBJ1-1, with D unclear. The CDR3 length is 11 residues. The V and J ends lost 6 bases and 5 bases respectively, with 7 bases between them. The germline gives CDR1 MNHEY, CDR2 SMNVEV (reference sequence). The CDR3 sequence is CASRAGTEAFF. In nucleotides, the CDR3 is TGTGCCAGCAGAGCCGGGACTGAAGCTTTCTTT.

To note about this clone: Other nucleotide sequences from this sample produce the same CDR3. The CDR3 reads CASRRGGDTEAFF. CDR3 nucleotide sequence: TGTGCCAGTAGAAGGGGGGGGGACACTGAAGCTTTCTTT. The V and J genes are TRBV6-5 and TRBJ1-1, with D possibly matching TRBD1 (6 bases). Germline CDR1 is MNHEY and CDR2 is SVGAGI. Trimming cost V 9 bases and J 3 bases, with 14 bases left between them. This CDR3 has 13 amino acids.

V is TRBV5-1 and J is TRBJ2-5; maybe TRBD2 (5 bases). The germline CDR1 and CDR2 sequences are SGHRS and YFSETQ. This CDR3 region has 15 residues. V lost 0 bases, J lost 1 base, and 10 bases lay in between. DNA of the CDR3: TGCGCCAGCAGCTTGGTGAGCGGTCCCCAAGAGACCCAGTACTTC. Translated, it gives CASSLVSGPQETQYF.

The sample holds one count of this clone. This rearrangement joins TRBV3-1 (or the pseudogene TRBV3-2) to TRBJ2-7, with TRBD1 as a possible D gene (6 bases). The CDR3 runs 17 residues. Trimming shortened V by 0 bases and J by 6 bases, and 21 bases separated the two germline ends. Looked up from germline, CDR1 is LGHDT and CDR2 is YNNKEL (reference sequence). The CDR3 sequence is CASSQDLILGGKGEQYF. The CDR3 nucleotides read TGTGCCAGCAGCCAAGATCTGATATTAGGGGGAAAAGGCGAGCAGTACTTC.

This chain uses TRBV5-8 with TRBJ2-2; D is unresolved. CDR1 and CDR2 from the germline V gene are SGHTS and YDEGEE. V dropped 6 bases and J dropped 0 bases, with 12 bases sitting between them. The CDR3 contains 15 residues. CDR3 amino acids: CASTWPRTNTGELFF. CDR3 nucleotides: TGTGCCAGCACCTGGCCCCGAACGAACACCGGGGAGCTGTTTTTT.

V gene TRBV5-1 combines with J gene TRBJ2-7, with D unclear. Germline V CDR1 and CDR2: SGHRS, YFSETQ. CDR3 size: 13 residues. V shed 4 bases and J shed 6 bases, with 14 bases lying between them. The CDR3 loop is CASSGQVVGEQYF. The CDR3 DNA reads TGCGCCAGCAGCGGCCAGGTCGTCGGCGAGCAGTACTTC.